This TCR beta chain was profiled in a study of cytomegalovirus exposure and HLA in healthy donors. Primers for the PCR totalled 60 Vbeta and 13 Jbeta. Produced via immunoSEQ multiplex PCR; TCRdb's table is partial and in-frame only. The table shows about 94,000 clones, with about 80% occurring only once. CDR1 and CDR2 from the germline V gene are SGHNT and YYREEE (reference sequence). Germline trimming cut 3 bases from V and 4 bases from J; bases unmatched to any gene: 12. This CDR3 is 18 amino acids long. V usage is TRBV5-4 and J usage is TRBJ2-5, with 13 bases aligning to TRBD2. This clonotype originated in a woman aged 55 to 70 in good health and CMV-seronegative. Sequencing was carried out using PBMCs. In DNA, the CDR3 is TGTGCCAGCAGCTCCTCACTAGCGGGGGGGCCTATTGGAGAGACCCAGTACTTC. Its protein is CASSSSLAGGPIGETQYF.